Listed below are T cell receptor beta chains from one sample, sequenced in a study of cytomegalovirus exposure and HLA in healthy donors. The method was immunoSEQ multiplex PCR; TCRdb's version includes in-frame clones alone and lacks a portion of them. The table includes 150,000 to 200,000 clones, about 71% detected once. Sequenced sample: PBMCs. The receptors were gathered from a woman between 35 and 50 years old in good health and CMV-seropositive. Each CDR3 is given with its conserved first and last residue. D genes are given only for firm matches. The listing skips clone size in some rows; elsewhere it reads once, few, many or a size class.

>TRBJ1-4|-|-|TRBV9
CASSPRGAGKLFF
TGTGCCAGCAGCCCCCGTGGGGCCGGAAAACTGTTTTTT
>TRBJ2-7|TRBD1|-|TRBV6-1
CASSEALLGQGAYEQYF
TGTGCCAGCAGTGAAGCGCTTCTAGGACAGGGGGCTTACGAGCAGTACTTC
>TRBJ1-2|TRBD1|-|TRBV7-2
CASSRTGEYGYTF
TGTGCCAGCAGCCGAACAGGGGAATACGGCTACACCTTC
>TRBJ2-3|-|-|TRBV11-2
CASSLIGGTDTQYF
TGTGCCAGCAGCTTAATAGGGGGCACAGATACGCAGTATTTT
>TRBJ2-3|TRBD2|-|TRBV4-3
CASSHPDGGGTDTQYF
TGCGCCAGCAGCCACCCCGACGGGGGGGGTACAGATACGCAGTATTTT
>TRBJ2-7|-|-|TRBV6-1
CASSAGISYEQYF
TGTGCCAGCAGTGCAGGGATATCCTACGAGCAGTACTTC
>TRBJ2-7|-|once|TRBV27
CASSAGTYYEQYF
TGTGCCAGCAGTGCCGGGACTTACTACGAGCAGTACTTC
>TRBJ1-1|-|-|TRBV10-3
CAISEGGVLGTEAFF
TGTGCCATCAGTGAAGGGGGGGTCCTTGGCACTGAAGCTTTCTTT
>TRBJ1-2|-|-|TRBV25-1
CASSTYMAGGYTF
TGTGCCAGCAGTACCTATATGGCGGGTGGCTACACCTTC
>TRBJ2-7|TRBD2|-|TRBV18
CASSPFGLAGESYEQYF
TGTGCCAGCTCACCATTCGGACTAGCGGGAGAGAGCTACGAGCAGTACTTC
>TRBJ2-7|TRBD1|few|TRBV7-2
CASSLVRTAGTGKRGQYF
TGTGCCAGCAGCTTAGTAAGGACTGCCGGGACAGGGAAACGGGGGCAGTACTTC
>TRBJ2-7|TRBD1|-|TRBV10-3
CAISDDRTGVYEQYF
TGTGCCATCAGTGATGACCGGACAGGGGTTTACGAGCAGTACTTC
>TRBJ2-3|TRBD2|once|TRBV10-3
CAISVLADTDTQYF
TGTGCCATCAGTGTACTAGCGGATACAGATACGCAGTATTTT
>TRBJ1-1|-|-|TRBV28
CASSEVRAKNTEAFF
TGTGCCAGCAGTGAGGTGAGGGCGAAGAACACTGAAGCTTTCTTT
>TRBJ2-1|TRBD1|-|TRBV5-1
CASSLIPGQGNNEQFF
TGCGCCAGCAGCTTGATACCGGGACAGGGGAACAATGAGCAGTTCTTC
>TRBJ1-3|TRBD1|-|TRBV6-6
CATKAGGSSRNTIYF
TGTGCCACCAAGGCAGGGGGCAGTAGTAGAAACACCATATATTTT
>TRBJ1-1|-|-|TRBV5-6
CASSFVSPGSTEAFF
TGTGCCAGCAGCTTCGTTAGTCCGGGGAGCACTGAAGCTTTCTTT
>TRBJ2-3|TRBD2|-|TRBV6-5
CASSYSASGSPDTQYF
TGTGCCAGCAGTTACTCGGCTAGCGGGAGCCCAGATACGCAGTATTTT
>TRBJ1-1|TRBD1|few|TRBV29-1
CSVKGTGKGTEAFF
TGCAGCGTGAAGGGGACAGGGAAAGGAACTGAAGCTTTCTTT
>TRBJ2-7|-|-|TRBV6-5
CASSLTGPSYEQYF
TGTGCCAGCAGCCTCACAGGGCCCTCCTACGAGCAGTACTTC
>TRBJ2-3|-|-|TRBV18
CASSPLARIGTDTQYF
TGTGCCAGCTCACCATTAGCGAGGATAGGTACAGATACGCAGTATTTT
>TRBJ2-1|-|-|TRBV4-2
CASSQDYLGHNEQFF
TGTGCCAGCAGCCAAGATTATCTTGGACATAATGAGCAGTTCTTC